The source of this T cell receptor (beta chain) is a study of CD8 T cells in ankylosing spondylitis. Study-level results: Enrichment of disease-linked clones was reportedly significant in matched ankylosing spondylitis synovial fluid. Some of these motif variants have turned up before, in reports on reactive arthritis synovial fluid and blood. Ankylosing spondylitis blood seemed to carry a telltale TCR beta motif made of several highly homologous variants.

CDR3 length equals 12 residues. The V segment lost 5 bases and the J segment 4 bases; nucleotides outside the gene matches: 1. In germline, CDR1 is ENHRY, CDR2 SYGVKD. Quantitative molecular-barcoded 5'-RACE generated the TCR beta libraries. TCRdb reprocessed the 5' RACE reads with MiXCR, giving one entry per CDR3 protein. The table shows 330,000 or so distinct CDR3 sequences, with under 8.5% occurring only once. This clonotype was recorded a few times. Its antigen is unidentified. Sequencing used blood, either unsorted or a sorted T cell fraction (not recorded which). This chain links TRBV10-3 with TRBJ2-5; 7 bases line up with TRBD1. The sequence was obtained from a male donor with ankylosing spondylitis. The CDR3 DNA sequence: TGTGCCATCAGTACAGGGGCAGAGACCCAGTACTTC. Its protein is CAISTGAETQYF.